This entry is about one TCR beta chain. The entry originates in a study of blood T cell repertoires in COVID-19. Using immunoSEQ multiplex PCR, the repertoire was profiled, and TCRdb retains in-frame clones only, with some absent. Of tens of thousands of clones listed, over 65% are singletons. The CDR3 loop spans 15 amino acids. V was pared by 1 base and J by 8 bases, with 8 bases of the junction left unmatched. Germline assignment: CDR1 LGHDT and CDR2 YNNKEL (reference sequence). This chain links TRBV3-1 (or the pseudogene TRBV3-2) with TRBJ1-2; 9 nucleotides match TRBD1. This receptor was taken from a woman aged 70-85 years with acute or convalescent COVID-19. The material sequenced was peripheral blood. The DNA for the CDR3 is TGTGCCAGCAGCCAAGGGACAGGGGCGATGGAGGGCTACACCTTC. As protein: CASSQGTGAMEGYTF.